The clone carrying this T cell receptor beta chain appeared many times. This record comes from a study of T cells in Graves' hyperthyroidism and ophthalmopathy. The investigators amplified TCR beta CDR3 regions from RNA transcripts. An initial round of RT-PCR targeting the TCR CDR3 relied on the HTBI primer set. In TCRdb, the multiplex PCR reads were re-called with MiXCR into one record per CDR3 protein. The repertoire consists of about 300,000 distinct CDR3 sequences, with 20% to 30% occurring once and the leading ten covering approximately 30%. CDR1 is SGHRS, CDR2 YFSETQ, per germline. Trimming removed 2 bases at V and 6 bases at J, with 14 bases between. The CDR3 extends over 14 amino acids.

This TCR came from a man aged 35 to 55 with Graves' hyperthyroidism that later progressed to Graves' ophthalmopathy. Sequencing was performed on blood. V usage is TRBV5-1 and J usage is TRBJ1-2; D uncertain. The CDR3 nucleotides read TGCGCCAGCAGCTTTGAGCCGGGAATTGATGGCTACACCTTC. This translates into CASSFEPGIDGYTF.